This TCR beta chain was obtained from a study of cytomegalovirus exposure and HLA in healthy donors. As concerns this clone: The antigen is unknown.

With 4 bases removed from V and 0 bases from J, the gap between germline ends came to 11 bases. The length of the CDR3 is 15 residues. Germline CDR1 is SGHTA and CDR2 is FQGNSA. Study-wide results and caveats: The authors enumerated 150 to 200 TCR beta chains as linked to cytomegalovirus. The authors considered a cluster of highly shared sequence variants likely to be a sequencing artifact. A later analysis showed HLA-associated TCR beta chains outstripping equally common others in clonal expansion.

The PCR was carried out with 60 Vbeta primers and 13 Jbeta primers. Sequenced by immunoSEQ multiplex PCR; TCRdb stores in-frame clones only, minus some. Among about 120,000 clones listed, 76% were seen once. The chain couples TRBV7-2 to TRBJ2-3; D is ambiguous. The sequence derives from a woman in her forties in good health and CMV-seropositive. Material: PBMCs. The DNA of the CDR3 is TGTGCCAGCAGCTACTGGTACTCAAGCACAGATACGCAGTATTTT. This encodes CASSYWYSSTDTQYF. Variable domain in full (rest from reference TRBV7-2 and TRBJ2-3): GAGVSQSPSNKVTEKGKDVELRCDPISGHTALYWYRQSLGQGLEFLIYFQGNSAPDKSGLPSDRFSAERTGGSVSTLTIQRTQQEDSAVYLCASSYWYSSTDTQYFGPGTRLTVL.